The table lists the clone carrying this T cell receptor beta chain with a few counts. No antigen is known for it. Germline V gives CDR1 SGHAT, CDR2 FQNNGV. This CDR3 region has 15 residues. V lost 1 base to trimming and J lost 2 bases, with 6 bases between them. One heparinised blood draw averaging roughly 120 mL was given by each donor. The data belong to a study of beta chain features in type 1 diabetes. Since all of the isolated RNA was reverse transcribed, expressed TCRB transcripts were what got sequenced. Using immunoSEQ multiplex PCR, the repertoire was profiled, and TCRdb retains in-frame clones only, with some absent. The table lists some 700,000 clones, roughly an eighth of them singletons. Regarding the study as a whole: The naive, central memory and Treg TCRB repertoires of patients appeared to be more similar to one another than those of healthy donors. Type 1 diabetes patients showed a moderate but significant shortening of TCRB CDR3s in all four CD4+ subsets.

The genes are TRBV11-2 and TRBJ2-6; D not certain. Sample: naive CD4+ T cells from blood. The sequence derives from a man aged 18 to 35 with type 1 diabetes. The CDR3 DNA reads TGTGCCAGCAGCTTAGGTGGGGCTGGGGCCAACGTCCTGACTTTC. Its protein is CASSLGGAGANVLTF.